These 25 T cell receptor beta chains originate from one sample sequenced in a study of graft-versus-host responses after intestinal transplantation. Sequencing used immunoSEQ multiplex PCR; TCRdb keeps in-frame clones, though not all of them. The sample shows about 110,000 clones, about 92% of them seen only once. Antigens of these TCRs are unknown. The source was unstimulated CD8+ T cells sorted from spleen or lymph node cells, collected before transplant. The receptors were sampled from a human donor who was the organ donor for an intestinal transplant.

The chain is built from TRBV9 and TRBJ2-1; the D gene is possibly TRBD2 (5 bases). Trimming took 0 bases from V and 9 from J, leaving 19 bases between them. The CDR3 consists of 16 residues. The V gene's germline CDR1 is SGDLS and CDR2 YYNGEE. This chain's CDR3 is CASSVVGDPGIGEQFF. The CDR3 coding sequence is TGTGCCAGCAGCGTAGTGGGTGACCCGGGAATTGGTGAGCAGTTCTTC. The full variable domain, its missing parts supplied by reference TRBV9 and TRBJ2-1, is DSGVTQTPKHLITATGQRVTLRCSPRSGDLSVYWYQQSLDQGLQFLIQYYNGEERAKGNILERFSAQQFPDLHSELNLSSLELGDSALYFCASSVVGDPGIGEQFFGPGTRLTVL.

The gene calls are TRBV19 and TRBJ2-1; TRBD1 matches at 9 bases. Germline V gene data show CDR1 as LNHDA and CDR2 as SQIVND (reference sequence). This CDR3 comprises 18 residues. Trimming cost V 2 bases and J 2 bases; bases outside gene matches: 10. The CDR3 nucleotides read TGTGCCAGTAGTATATATTTCGGGACAGGGACACCCTACAATGAGCAGTTCTTC. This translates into CASSIYFGTGTPYNEQFF.

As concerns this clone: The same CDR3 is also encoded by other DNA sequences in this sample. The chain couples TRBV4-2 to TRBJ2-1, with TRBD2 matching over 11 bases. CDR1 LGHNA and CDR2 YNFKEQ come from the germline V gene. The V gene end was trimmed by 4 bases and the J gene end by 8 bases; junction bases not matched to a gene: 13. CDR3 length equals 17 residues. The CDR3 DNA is TGTGCCAGCAGCCTAGATGATAGCGGGAGGGGTGTTGATGAGCAGTTCTTC. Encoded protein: CASSLDDSGRGVDEQFF.

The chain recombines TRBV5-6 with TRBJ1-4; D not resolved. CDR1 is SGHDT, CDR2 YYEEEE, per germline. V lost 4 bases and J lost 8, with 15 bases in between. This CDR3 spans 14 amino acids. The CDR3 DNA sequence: TGTGCCAGCAGCCCGGAGGGAATGGCGGAAAAACTGTTTTTT. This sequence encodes CASSPEGMAEKLFF.

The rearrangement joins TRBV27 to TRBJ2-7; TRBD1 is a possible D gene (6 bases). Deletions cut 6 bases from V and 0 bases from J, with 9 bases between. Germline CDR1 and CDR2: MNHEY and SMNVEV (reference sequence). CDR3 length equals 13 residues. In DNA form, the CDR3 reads TGTGCCAGCAGAACAGGGTCCTCCTACGAGCAGTACTTC. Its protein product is CASRTGSSYEQYF.

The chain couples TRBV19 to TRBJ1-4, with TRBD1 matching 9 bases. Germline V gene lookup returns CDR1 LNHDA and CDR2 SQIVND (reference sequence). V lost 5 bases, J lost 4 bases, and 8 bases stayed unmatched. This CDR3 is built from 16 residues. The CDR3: CASSARQGDLNEKLFF. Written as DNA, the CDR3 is TGTGCCAGTAGTGCCCGACAGGGGGACCTTAATGAAAAACTGTTTTTT.

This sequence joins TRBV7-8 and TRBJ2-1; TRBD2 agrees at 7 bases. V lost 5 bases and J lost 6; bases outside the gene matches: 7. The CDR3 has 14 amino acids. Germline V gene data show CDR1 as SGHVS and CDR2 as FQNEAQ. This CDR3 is CASSITSESNEQFF. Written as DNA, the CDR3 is TGTGCCAGCAGCATTACTAGCGAGTCCAATGAGCAGTTCTTC.

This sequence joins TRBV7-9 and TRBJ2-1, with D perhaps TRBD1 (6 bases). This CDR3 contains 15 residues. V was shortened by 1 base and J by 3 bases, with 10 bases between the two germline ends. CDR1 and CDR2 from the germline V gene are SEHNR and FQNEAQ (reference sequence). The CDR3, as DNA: TGTGCCAGCAGCTTAGAGTCAGGGGTCTACAATGAGCAGTTCTTC. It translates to CASSLESGVYNEQFF.

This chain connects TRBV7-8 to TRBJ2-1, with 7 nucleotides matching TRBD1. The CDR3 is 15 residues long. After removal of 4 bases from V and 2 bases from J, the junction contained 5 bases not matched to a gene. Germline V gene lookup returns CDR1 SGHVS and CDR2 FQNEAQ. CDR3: CASSSADRTYNEQFF. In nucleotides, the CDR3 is TGTGCCAGCAGCTCCGCGGACAGGACCTACAATGAGCAGTTCTTC.

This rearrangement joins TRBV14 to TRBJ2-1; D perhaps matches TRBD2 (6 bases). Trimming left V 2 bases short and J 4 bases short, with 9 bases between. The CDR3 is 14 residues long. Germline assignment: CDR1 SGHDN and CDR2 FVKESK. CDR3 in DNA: TGTGCCAGCAGCCAATTAGCGGAGTACAATGAGCAGTTCTTC. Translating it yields CASSQLAEYNEQFF.

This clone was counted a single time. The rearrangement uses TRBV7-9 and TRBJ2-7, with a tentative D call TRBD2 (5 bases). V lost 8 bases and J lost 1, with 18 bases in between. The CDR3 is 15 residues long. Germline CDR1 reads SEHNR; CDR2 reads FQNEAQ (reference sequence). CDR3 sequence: CASRPPRGGSYEQYF. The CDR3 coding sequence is TGTGCCAGCCGGCCCCCACGGGGTGGGTCCTACGAGCAGTACTTC. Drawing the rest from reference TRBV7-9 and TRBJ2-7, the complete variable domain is DTGVSQNPRHKITKRGQNVTFRCDPISEHNRLYWYRQTLGQGPEFLTYFQNEAQLEKSRLLSDRFSAERPKGSFSTLEIQRTEQGDSAMYLCASRPPRGGSYEQYFGPGTRLTVT.

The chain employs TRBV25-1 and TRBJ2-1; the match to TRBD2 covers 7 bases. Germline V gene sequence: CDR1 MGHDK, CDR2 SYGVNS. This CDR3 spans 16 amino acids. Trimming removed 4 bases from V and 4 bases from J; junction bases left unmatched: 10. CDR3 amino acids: CASSAGTKWGYNEQFF. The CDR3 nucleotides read TGTGCCAGCAGTGCCGGGACTAAGTGGGGTTACAATGAGCAGTTCTTC. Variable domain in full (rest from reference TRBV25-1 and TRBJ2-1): EADIYQTPRYLVIGTGKKITLECSQTMGHDKMYWYQQDPGMELHLIHYSYGVNSTEKGDLSSESTVSRIRTEHFPLTLESARPSHTSQYLCASSAGTKWGYNEQFFGPGTRLTVL.

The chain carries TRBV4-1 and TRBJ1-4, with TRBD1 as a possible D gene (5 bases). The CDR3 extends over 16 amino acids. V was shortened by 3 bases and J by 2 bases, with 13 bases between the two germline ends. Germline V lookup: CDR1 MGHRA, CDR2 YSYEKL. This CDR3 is CASSHSSGLTNEKLFF. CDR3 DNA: TGCGCCAGCAGCCATTCATCAGGGCTTACTAATGAAAAACTGTTTTTT.

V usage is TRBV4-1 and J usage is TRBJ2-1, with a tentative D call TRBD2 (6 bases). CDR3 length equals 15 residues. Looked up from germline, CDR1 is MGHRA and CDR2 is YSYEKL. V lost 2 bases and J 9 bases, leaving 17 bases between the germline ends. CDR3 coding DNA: TGCGCCAGCAGCCAAAATTTGGTGGGGCGGGGTGAGCAGTTCTTC. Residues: CASSQNLVGRGEQFF.

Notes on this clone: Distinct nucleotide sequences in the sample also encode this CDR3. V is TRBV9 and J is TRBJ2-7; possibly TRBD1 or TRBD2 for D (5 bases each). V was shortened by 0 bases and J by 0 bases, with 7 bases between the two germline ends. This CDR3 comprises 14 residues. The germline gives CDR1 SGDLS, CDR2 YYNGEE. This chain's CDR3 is CASSVGDGSYEQYF. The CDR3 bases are TGTGCCAGCAGCGTAGGGGACGGCTCCTACGAGCAGTACTTC. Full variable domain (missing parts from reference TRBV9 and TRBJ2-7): DSGVTQTPKHLITATGQRVTLRCSPRSGDLSVYWYQQSLDQGLQFLIQYYNGEERAKGNILERFSAQQFPDLHSELNLSSLELGDSALYFCASSVGDGSYEQYFGPGTRLTVT.

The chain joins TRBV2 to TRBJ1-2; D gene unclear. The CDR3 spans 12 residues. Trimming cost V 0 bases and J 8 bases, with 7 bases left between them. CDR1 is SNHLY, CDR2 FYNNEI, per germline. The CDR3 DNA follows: TGTGCCAGCAGTGAAGCGCTGGGGGGCTACACCTTC. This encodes CASSEALGGYTF.

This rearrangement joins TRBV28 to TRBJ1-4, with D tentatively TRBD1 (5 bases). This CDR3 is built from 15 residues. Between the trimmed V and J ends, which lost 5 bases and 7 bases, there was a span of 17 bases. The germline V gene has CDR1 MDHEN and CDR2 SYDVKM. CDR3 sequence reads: CASSRFGGGVEKLFF. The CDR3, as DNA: TGTGCCAGCAGTAGGTTCGGGGGGGGTGTTGAAAAACTGTTTTTT.

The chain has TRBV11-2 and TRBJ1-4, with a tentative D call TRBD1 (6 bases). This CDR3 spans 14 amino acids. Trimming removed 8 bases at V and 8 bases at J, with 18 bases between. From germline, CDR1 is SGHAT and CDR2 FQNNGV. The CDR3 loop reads CASSGGAGEEKLFF. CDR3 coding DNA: TGTGCCAGCTCCGGGGGGGCAGGGGAAGAAAAACTGTTTTTT.

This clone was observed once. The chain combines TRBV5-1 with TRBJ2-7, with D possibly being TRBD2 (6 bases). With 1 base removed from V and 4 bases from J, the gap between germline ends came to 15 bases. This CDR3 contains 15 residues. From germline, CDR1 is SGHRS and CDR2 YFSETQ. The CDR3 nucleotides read TGCGCCAGCAGCTTGAGCGCGGGGCGGTATTACGAGCAGTACTTC. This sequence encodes CASSLSAGRYYEQYF.

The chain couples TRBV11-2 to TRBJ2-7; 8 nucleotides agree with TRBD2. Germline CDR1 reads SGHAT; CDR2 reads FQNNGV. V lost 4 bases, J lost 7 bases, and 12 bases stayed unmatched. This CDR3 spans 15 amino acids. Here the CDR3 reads CASSSSPGGPEEQYF. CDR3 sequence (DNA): TGTGCCAGCAGCTCTAGTCCGGGAGGGCCTGAAGAGCAGTACTTC. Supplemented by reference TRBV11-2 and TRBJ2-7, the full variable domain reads EAGVAQSPRYKIIEKRQSVAFWCNPISGHATLYWYQQILGQGPKLLIQFQNNGVVDDSQLPKDRFSAERLKGVDSTLKIQPAKLEDSAVYLCASSSSPGGPEEQYFGPGTRLTVT.

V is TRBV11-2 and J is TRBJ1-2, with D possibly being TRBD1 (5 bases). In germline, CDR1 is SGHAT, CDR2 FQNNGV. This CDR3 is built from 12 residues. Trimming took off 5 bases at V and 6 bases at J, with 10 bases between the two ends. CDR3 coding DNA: TGTGCCAGCAGCCCTCGGGGGGATGGCTACACCTTC. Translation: CASSPRGDGYTF.

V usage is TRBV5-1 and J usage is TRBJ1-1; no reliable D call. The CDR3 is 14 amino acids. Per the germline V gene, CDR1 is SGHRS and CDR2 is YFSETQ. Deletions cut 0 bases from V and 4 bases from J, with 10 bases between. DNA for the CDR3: TGCGCCAGCAGCTTGGCTGGCAGCGGCACTGAAGCTTTCTTT. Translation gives CASSLAGSGTEAFF.

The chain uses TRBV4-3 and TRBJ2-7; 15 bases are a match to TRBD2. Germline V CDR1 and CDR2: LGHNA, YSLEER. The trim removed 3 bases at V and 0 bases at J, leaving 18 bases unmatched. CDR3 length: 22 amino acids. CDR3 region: CASSQKVIPGLAGGLISYEQYF. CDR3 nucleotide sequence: TGCGCCAGCAGCCAGAAAGTAATACCGGGACTAGCGGGAGGCTTAATCTCCTACGAGCAGTACTTC.

Here the CDR3 reads CASRRDRTYEQYF. In DNA, the CDR3 is TGCGCCAGCAGGAGGGACAGGACCTACGAGCAGTACTTC. The chain recombines TRBV10-2 with TRBJ2-5; 8 positions agree with TRBD1. Near its end, the DNA agrees better with TRBJ2-7, so the J call may be wrong. Germline CDR1 and CDR2: WSHSY and SAAADI. The CDR3 has 13 amino acids.

The CDR3 reads CASSEGGPFNEQFF. The CDR3 bases are TGTGCCAGCAGTGAAGGGGGGCCTTTCAATGAGCAGTTCTTC. The chain combines TRBV2 with TRBJ2-1; tentative D call: TRBD1 (6 bases). This CDR3 region has 14 residues. The ends were cut back, 1 base at V and 6 bases at J, with 10 bases in the middle. CDR1 and CDR2 from the germline V gene are SNHLY and FYNNEI.